The present T cell receptor (beta chain) was sequenced within a study of T cells in Graves' hyperthyroidism and ophthalmopathy. As concerns this clonotype: Sequence at one end of the junction differs from germline and may be a read error.

RNA transcripts were the template for amplifying TCR beta CDR3 regions. The HTBI primer set was used in a first-round RT-PCR of the TCR CDR3. TCRdb passed the multiplex PCR reads through MiXCR, listing each CDR3 protein once. Of 700,000 or so distinct CDR3 sequences in the sample, 13% to 15% were seen once. There are 13 residues in the CDR3. The clonotype comes from a woman between 45 and 65 years old with Graves' ophthalmopathy. This chain uses TRBV12-3 or TRBV12-4 with TRBJ1-1; no firm D call. Material for sequencing was blood. The CDR3 nucleotides read TGTACCAGCAGTTATTCAGAGAACACTGAAGCTTTCTTT. Translation: CTSSYSENTEAFF.